This T cell receptor beta chain was recorded in a study of T cell changes during pregnancy in multiple sclerosis. Germline CDR1 reads KGHSH; CDR2 reads LQKENI. V lost 3 bases, J lost 0 bases, and 2 bases lay in between. This CDR3 has 12 amino acids. Produced via immunoSEQ multiplex PCR; TCRdb's table is partial and in-frame only. The profile covers approximately 32,000 clones, with 85% to 95% appearing a single time and roughly 0.45% taken by the ten largest. This clonotype was obtained from a female donor with multiple sclerosis, enrolled in a pregnancy study. Specimen: CD4+ T cells from peripheral blood mononuclear cells, collected in the second trimester of pregnancy. The chain is built from TRBV18 and TRBJ2-5; D remains ambiguous. CDR3: CASSPYQETQYF. The CDR3 nucleotides read TGTGCCAGCTCACCCTACCAAGAGACCCAGTACTTC.